One and the same sample provided the 20 T cell receptor beta chains below, sequenced in a study of blood T cell repertoires in COVID-19. The assay was immunoSEQ multiplex PCR, and TCRdb's table has in-frame clones only and misses some. Among around 150,000 clones listed, approximately 90% were seen once. Sequences were obtained from peripheral blood. The origin of the receptors is a woman aged 55-75 years who had recovered from COVID-19.

This clone was detected only once. The chain links TRBV28 to TRBJ1-2; D is possibly TRBD1 (5 bases). CDR1 is MDHEN, CDR2 SYDVKM, per germline. V lost 8 bases and J lost 4, with 17 bases in between. The length of the CDR3 is 14 residues. The CDR3 sequence: CASLPTWGGYGYTF. CDR3 nucleotides: TGTGCCAGCCTCCCCACTTGGGGGGGCTATGGCTACACCTTC.

Here the CDR3 DNA reads TGTGCCAGCACAGCCCGGGGCAATGAGCAGTTCTTC. Protein sequence: CASTARGNEQFF. This chain uses TRBV6-5 with TRBJ2-1; maybe TRBD2 (5 bases). Germline CDR1 MNHEY, CDR2 SVGAGI. This CDR3 is 12 amino acids long. Trimming took off 7 bases at V and 6 bases at J, with 10 bases between the two ends.

The V gene is TRBV12-3 or TRBV12-4, the J gene TRBJ1-2; D perhaps matches TRBD1 (5 bases). This CDR3 region has 13 residues. V was cut by 5 bases and J by 2 bases, with 9 bases left in between. CDR3 sequence (DNA): TGTGCCAGCAGTCCACAGGACAACTATGGCTACACCTTC. Translation: CASSPQDNYGYTF.

The J gene is TRBJ2-7, the V gene TRBV10-3; 10 bases fit TRBD2. The CDR3 runs 13 residues. The ends lost 10 bases at V and 4 bases at J; junction bases unmatched: 7. The germline gives CDR1 ENHRY, CDR2 SYGVKD. In nucleotides, the CDR3 is TGTGCCACCCATAGCGGGGGGTCATACGAGCAGTACTTC. Translated, it gives CATHSGGSYEQYF.

The rearrangement joins TRBV3-1 (or the pseudogene TRBV3-2) to TRBJ1-4; possibly TRBD1 for D (6 bases). Trimming pared 8 bases from V and 5 bases from J, leaving 18 bases between. Germline V gives CDR1 LGHDT, CDR2 YNNKEL (reference sequence). The CDR3 totals 15 residues. This chain's CDR3 is CASPSSDSQNEKLFF. DNA of the CDR3: TGTGCCAGCCCGAGTTCGGACAGCCAGAATGAAAAACTGTTTTTT.

The J gene is TRBJ2-5, the V gene TRBV5-1; 8 bases agree with TRBD2. CDR1 is SGHRS, CDR2 YFSETQ, per germline. Trimming took 2 bases from V and 0 from J; bases not matched to a gene: 3. CDR3 size: 15 residues. The CDR3 DNA follows: TGCGCCAGCAGCTTTACGGGGGGGCACCAAGAGACCCAGTACTTC. Translation: CASSFTGGHQETQYF.

The chain uses TRBV25-1 and TRBJ1-6; the D is unclear. CDR3 length equals 12 residues. Germline assignment: CDR1 MGHDK and CDR2 SYGVNS. Trimming cost V 5 bases and J 10 bases, with 9 bases left between them. CDR3: CASSMWASPLHF. As DNA, the CDR3 is TGTGCCAGCAGTATGTGGGCCTCACCCCTCCACTTT.

The rearrangement joins TRBV4-1 to TRBJ1-6; TRBD1 is a possible D gene (5 bases). This CDR3 has 17 residues. Germline V gives CDR1 MGHRA, CDR2 YSYEKL. Trimming cost V 1 base and J 0 bases, with 10 bases left between them. The CDR3 sequence: CASSQVDRSSYNSPLHF. In DNA, the CDR3 is TGCGCCAGCAGCCAAGTAGACAGAAGCTCCTATAATTCACCCCTCCACTTT.

The rearrangement links TRBV7-3 to TRBJ2-6; D remains ambiguous. V lost 5 bases, J lost 3 bases, and 8 bases lay in between. The germline V gene has CDR1 SGHTA and CDR2 FQGTGA. This CDR3 comprises 14 residues. CDR3 sequence: CASSPSVGANVLTF. The CDR3 region has the DNA TGTGCCAGCAGCCCGTCTGTTGGGGCCAACGTCCTGACTTTC.

The chain joins TRBV5-1 to TRBJ2-3; D possibly corresponds to TRBD1 (6 bases). V gave up 0 bases and J gave up 4 bases, with 9 bases separating them. This CDR3 region has 14 residues. Germline lookup yields CDR1 SGHRS and CDR2 YFSETQ. The chain's CDR3 is CASSLATGSDTQYF. DNA for the CDR3: TGCGCCAGCAGCTTGGCTACAGGGTCAGATACGCAGTATTTT.

J is TRBJ2-5 and V is TRBV6-5, with 8 positions matching TRBD1. The germline CDR1 and CDR2 sequences are MNHEY and SVGAGI. The CDR3 runs to 14 residues. V trimming: 7 bases; J trimming: 2 bases; junction bases outside the gene matches: 6. The CDR3 here is CASMPTGAQETQYF. CDR3 bases: TGTGCCAGCATGCCGACAGGGGCACAAGAGACCCAGTACTTC.

The gene calls are TRBV30 and TRBJ1-2; D remains ambiguous. Trimming removed 2 bases at V and 5 bases at J, with 6 bases between. CDR3 length: 11 amino acids. Germline loops: CDR1 GTSNPN, CDR2 SVGIG (reference sequence). CDR3 loop: CAWSPNYGYTF. The CDR3 DNA sequence: TGTGCCTGGAGTCCCAATTATGGCTACACCTTC.

V and J are TRBV6-2 or TRBV6-3 and TRBJ2-5; D is perhaps TRBD1 (5 bases). Germline V lookup: CDR1 MNHEY, CDR2 SVGEGT. The CDR3 totals 14 residues. Trimming removed 1 base from V and 5 bases from J, with 11 bases in between. The CDR3 DNA reads as TGTGCCAGCAGTTACTTCGACAGACCGGAGACCCAGTACTTC. It yields the protein CASSYFDRPETQYF.

The chain links TRBV19 to TRBJ1-4, with TRBD1 matching 7 bases. Germline-derived CDR1 and CDR2 are LNHDA and SQIVND (reference sequence). The length of the CDR3 is 14 residues. V lost 5 bases, J lost 8 bases, and 8 bases stayed unmatched. The CDR3 loop is CASSSGTVGEKLFF. For the CDR3, the DNA is TGTGCCAGTAGTTCGGGGACAGTGGGAGAAAAACTGTTTTTT.

This chain connects TRBV28 to TRBJ1-5; D uncertain. The V gene's germline CDR1 is MDHEN and CDR2 SYDVKM. The ends were cut back, 6 bases at V and 0 bases at J, with 9 bases in the middle. This CDR3 has 14 amino acids. The CDR3, as DNA: TGTGCCAGCAGCCGTACAGATAGCAATCAGCCCCAGCATTTT. It specifies CASSRTDSNQPQHF.

The chain carries TRBV7-2 and TRBJ2-7; 7 nucleotides line up with TRBD2. V gave up 8 bases and J gave up 6 bases; unmatched junction bases: 19. This CDR3 region has 16 residues. Germline V gives CDR1 SGHTA, CDR2 FQGNSA. CDR3 amino acids: CASARASGEGSGEQYF. The CDR3 region has the DNA TGTGCCAGCGCTCGGGCGAGCGGGGAGGGGTCGGGCGAGCAGTACTTC.

J is TRBJ2-7 and V is TRBV5-4; 8 bases are a match to TRBD1. The CDR3 contains 13 residues. The germline V gene encodes CDR1 SGHNT and CDR2 YYREEE (reference sequence). With V trimmed by 4 bases and J by 2 bases, 2 bases remained unmatched. CDR3 bases: TGTGCCAGCAGCCGGACAGGGACCTACGAGCAGTACTTC. Amino acid sequence: CASSRTGTYEQYF.

The CDR3 DNA sequence: TGTGCCAGCAGGATATGGGACAGGGGTACCGGGGAGCTGTTTTTT. This codes for CASRIWDRGTGELFF. V is TRBV27 and J is TRBJ2-2; 10 bases are a match to TRBD1. The CDR3 sequence is 15 residues long. Per the germline V gene, CDR1 is MNHEY and CDR2 is SMNVEV (reference sequence). With 6 bases clipped from V and 5 bases from J, the junction kept 6 bases outside the gene matches.

The rearrangement uses TRBV5-6 and TRBJ1-5; possibly TRBD1 for D (5 bases). Germline V CDR1 and CDR2: SGHDT, YYEEEE. The CDR3 has 13 residues. V was trimmed by 3 bases and J by 9 bases, leaving 13 bases between them. In DNA form, the CDR3 reads TGTGCCAGCAGCTCGGACATCTCGGCGCCCCAGCATTTT. Translating gives CASSSDISAPQHF.

This chain connects TRBV5-1 to TRBJ2-2, with D perhaps TRBD1 (5 bases). The germline V gene encodes CDR1 SGHRS and CDR2 YFSETQ. The CDR3 length is 15 residues. The V and J ends lost 3 bases and 6 bases respectively, with 15 bases between them. The CDR3 here is CASSWGAGSAGELFF. The CDR3 nucleotides are TGCGCCAGCAGCTGGGGCGCTGGTTCGGCCGGGGAGCTGTTTTTT.